Presented here are 21 T cell receptor beta chains from one specimen sequenced in a study of cytomegalovirus exposure and HLA in healthy donors. PCR involved 60 Vbeta and 13 Jbeta primers. Some clones are missing from TCRdb's copy, which holds only in-frame ones; the method was immunoSEQ multiplex PCR. Seen here are nearly 200,000 clones, approximately 78% observed once, and the top ten hold under 7.5%. Sequencing was carried out using PBMCs. These receptors were obtained from a woman aged 45-65 years in good health and CMV-seropositive.

The V and J genes are TRBV11-3 and TRBJ2-1, with 13 bases fitting TRBD2. Per the germline V gene, CDR1 is SGHNT and CDR2 is YENEEA. The CDR3 runs 14 residues. The trim removed 5 bases at V and 10 bases at J, leaving 5 bases unmatched. The CDR3 nucleotides are TGTGCCAGCAGCCTCGGACTAGCGGGGGCCGAGCAGTTCTTC. It encodes CASSLGLAGAEQFF.

The chain recombines TRBV19 with TRBJ1-1; D may be TRBD1 (5 bases). V lost 7 bases and J 4 bases, leaving 19 bases between the germline ends. CDR1 and CDR2 from the germline V gene are LNHDA and SQIVND (reference sequence). CDR3 length equals 15 residues. DNA of the CDR3: TGTGCCAGTACCTCAACGTGGGCAGGGTTCACTGAAGCTTTCTTT. Protein product: CASTSTWAGFTEAFF. The whole variable domain, remainder taken from reference TRBV19 and TRBJ1-1, is DGGITQSPKYLFRKEGQNVTLSCEQNLNHDAMYWYRQDPGQGLRLIYYSQIVNDFQKGDIAEGYSVSREKKESFPLTVTSAQKNPTAFYLCASTSTWAGFTEAFFGQGTRLTVV.

This chain joins TRBV4-1 and TRBJ2-3, with TRBD2 matching 12 bases. Germline loops: CDR1 MGHRA, CDR2 YSYEKL. J was trimmed by 5 bases and V by 0 bases; bases with no gene match: 6. The CDR3 sequence is 17 residues long. CDR3 protein: CASSQDLAGGPGDTQYF. CDR3 coding DNA: TGCGCCAGCAGCCAAGACCTAGCGGGAGGGCCGGGAGATACGCAGTATTTT.

This clone appeared once. The gene calls are TRBV2 and TRBJ2-3, with TRBD2 identical over 10 bases. V was pared by 5 bases and J by 6 bases, with 5 bases of the junction left unmatched. The CDR3 extends over 14 amino acids. Germline CDR1 reads SNHLY; CDR2 reads FYNNEI. The CDR3 region has the DNA TGTGCCAGCAGTCTCACTAGCGGGGACGATACGCAGTATTTT. Translation: CASSLTSGDDTQYF.

J is TRBJ1-1 and V is TRBV27, with no clear D. Per germline, CDR1 MNHEY and CDR2 SMNVEV (reference sequence). V was pared by 6 bases and J by 1 base, with 9 bases between. The CDR3 consists of 13 residues. The CDR3 DNA follows: TGTGCCAGCAGCGCAAGGAGGAACACTGAAGCTTTCTTT. Protein: CASSARRNTEAFF.

The rearrangement uses TRBV27 and TRBJ2-1; 7 bases are a match to TRBD2. CDR1 is MNHEY, CDR2 SMNVEV, per germline (reference sequence). CDR3 length: 14 residues. With 3 bases clipped from V and 6 bases from J, the junction kept 5 bases outside the gene matches. The CDR3 DNA follows: TGTGCCAGCAGTTTCGGACTAGGAGGCAATGAGCAGTTCTTC. This gives the protein CASSFGLGGNEQFF.

Note on this clone: A read error may produce the germline difference seen at one junction end. V and J are TRBV30 and TRBJ2-6, with TRBD1 as a possible D gene (5 bases). This CDR3 has 13 residues. The germline V gene encodes CDR1 GTSNPN and CDR2 SVGIG (reference sequence). The CDR3 here is CARSFAGANGLTF. CDR3 DNA sequence: TGTGCCCGAAGCTTCGCTGGGGCCAACGGCCTGACTTTC.

V gene TRBV28 combines with J gene TRBJ2-7, with 10 bases identical to TRBD1. Germline V lookup: CDR1 MDHEN, CDR2 SYDVKM. Trimming took 3 bases from V and 2 from J; bases not matched to a gene: 7. CDR3 size: 16 residues. CDR3 sequence reads: CASSFYGTGDPYEQYF. The CDR3, as DNA: TGTGCCAGCAGTTTTTACGGGACAGGGGACCCCTACGAGCAGTACTTC.

The chain recombines TRBV6-5 with TRBJ2-5, with D maybe TRBD2 (6 bases). Matching the DNA end better, TRBJ2-7 makes the J call doubtful. Germline CDR1 and CDR2: MNHEY and SVGAGI. The length of the CDR3 is 14 residues. The CDR3 DNA reads TGTGCCAGCAGTCGCGGCGGGGCCACCTACGAGCAGTACTTC. Translating gives CASSRGGATYEQYF.

The chain recombines TRBV9 with TRBJ2-1, with TRBD2 as a possible D gene (6 bases). The CDR3 runs 16 residues. Trimming cost V 3 bases and J 9 bases, with 22 bases left between them. Germline values: CDR1 SGDLS, CDR2 YYNGEE. CDR3 protein: CASSAPGTLAGGEQFF. CDR3 nucleotide sequence: TGTGCCAGCAGCGCCCCCGGGACTCTGGCCGGTGGTGAGCAGTTCTTC.

In the case of this clone: An end of the junction does not agree with germline; a read error may underlie this. The CDR3 sequence is CSSSGRLRGGRTGELFF. The CDR3 region has the DNA TGTTCCAGCAGCGGCAGATTGCGGGGGGGCCGCACCGGGGAGCTGTTTTTT. The chain employs TRBV7-9 and TRBJ2-2; 9 bases agree with TRBD2. Germline V gene lookup returns CDR1 SEHNR and CDR2 FQNEAQ (reference sequence). The CDR3 length is 17 residues.

Turning to this clone: The sample contains more than one DNA sequence encoding this CDR3. This chain connects TRBV28 to TRBJ1-2; 11 positions agree with TRBD1. This CDR3 has 15 amino acids. V lost 4 bases and J lost 4; bases outside the gene matches: 5. The germline V gene has CDR1 MDHEN and CDR2 SYDVKM. The CDR3 here is CASSSGTGGIYGYTF. CDR3 bases: TGTGCCAGCAGTTCAGGGACAGGGGGAATCTATGGCTACACCTTC.

The chain carries TRBV7-9 and TRBJ1-4, with D perhaps TRBD1 (6 bases). V lost 5 bases, J lost 4 bases, and 14 bases lay in between. Germline CDR1 and CDR2: SEHNR and FQNEAQ (reference sequence). The CDR3 runs 15 residues. Here the CDR3 DNA reads TGTGCCAGCAGCCCCGCAGGGGCAGGTAATGAAAAACTGTTTTTT. This gives the protein CASSPAGAGNEKLFF. The whole variable domain, filled in from reference TRBV7-9 and TRBJ1-4, reads DTGVSQNPRHKITKRGQNVTFRCDPISEHNRLYWYRQTLGQGPEFLTYFQNEAQLEKSRLLSDRFSAERPKGSFSTLEIQRTEQGDSAMYLCASSPAGAGNEKLFFGSGTQLSVL.

This clone was seen only a few times. The chain has TRBV7-9 and TRBJ1-1, with 10 bases identical to TRBD1. With V trimmed by 5 bases and J by 4 bases, 7 bases remained unmatched. This CDR3 spans 15 amino acids. CDR1 SEHNR and CDR2 FQNEAQ come from the germline V gene (reference sequence). The CDR3, as DNA: TGTGCCAGCAGCCCGGGGACAGGGGCGACCACTGAAGCTTTCTTT. Protein: CASSPGTGATTEAFF.

In its sample, this clone is large. This sample also contains other DNA sequences that code for the same CDR3. The chain has TRBV28 and TRBJ2-7; 7 bases map to TRBD2. Germline V lookup: CDR1 MDHEN, CDR2 SYDVKM. This CDR3 spans 15 amino acids. V was clipped by 3 bases and J by 4 bases; unmatched bases: 9. The CDR3 DNA reads as TGTGCCAGCAGTTTCCCTCCGGGAGGAGGTTACGAGCAGTACTTC. Translating it yields CASSFPPGGGYEQYF.

The rearrangement joins TRBV2 to TRBJ2-3, with D possibly being TRBD1 (7 bases). Germline values: CDR1 SNHLY, CDR2 FYNNEI. Trimming took off 6 bases at V and 2 bases at J, with 18 bases between the two ends. The CDR3 spans 16 residues. CDR3: CASRTGIRRDTDTQYF. In DNA, the CDR3 is TGTGCCAGCAGGACAGGGATCCGGAGGGACACAGATACGCAGTATTTT.

The chain's CDR3 is CASETGNNNQPQHF. CDR3 DNA sequence: TGTGCCAGCGAGACAGGGAATAACAATCAGCCCCAGCATTTT. This chain connects TRBV6-1 to TRBJ1-5; TRBD1 agrees at 7 bases. The V segment lost 8 bases and the J segment 3 bases; nucleotides outside the gene matches: 7. This CDR3 is built from 14 residues. Germline CDR1 reads MNHNS; CDR2 reads SASEGT.

The V and J genes are TRBV6-5 and TRBJ2-4, with TRBD2 matching over 7 bases. CDR1 and CDR2 from the germline V gene are MNHEY and SVGAGI. The trim removed 0 bases at V and 1 base at J, leaving 3 bases unmatched. This CDR3 comprises 16 residues. The CDR3 reads CASSYSAGDAKNIQYF. The CDR3 nucleotides read TGTGCCAGCAGTTACTCCGCGGGGGACGCCAAAAACATTCAGTACTTC.

The chain links TRBV6-6 to TRBJ2-1, with 13 bases that match TRBD2. CDR3 length: 15 amino acids. Per germline, CDR1 MNHNY and CDR2 SVGAGI (reference sequence). Losses at the gene ends were 5 bases for V and 7 bases for J; bases not matched to a gene: 5. The CDR3 region is CASSRTSGSTNEQFF. In nucleotides, the CDR3 is TGTGCCAGCAGTCGGACTAGCGGGAGTACGAATGAGCAGTTCTTC.

This chain uses TRBV11-2 with TRBJ2-3; D gene ambiguous. The germline V gene encodes CDR1 SGHAT and CDR2 FQNNGV. Trimming pared 3 bases from V and 1 base from J, leaving 11 bases between. The CDR3 has 15 residues. As DNA, the CDR3 is TGTGCCAGCAGCTTGGGCTTCCCGGGCACAGATACGCAGTATTTT. As protein: CASSLGFPGTDTQYF.

The chain links TRBV18 to TRBJ1-6; D gene unclear. This CDR3 is built from 15 residues. From germline, CDR1 is KGHSH and CDR2 LQKENI. V gave up 2 bases and J gave up 7 bases, with 12 bases separating them. CDR3 coding DNA: TGTGCCAGCTCACCAATTAAACAGACGAATTCACCCCTCCACTTT. The encoded protein is CASSPIKQTNSPLHF.